Presented here are 15 T cell receptor beta chains from one specimen sequenced in a study of ipilimumab plus nivolumab after autologous stem cell transplantation (dated by TCRdb to the early 2020s). Libraries came from the immunoSEQ multiplex PCR assay. Not all clones reach the TCRdb copy of this immuneACCESS table, which keeps in-frame sequences only. Checked studies attribute under half of the gap to unresolved V genes and leave the rest unexplained. The sample contains fewer than 20,000 clones, approximately 75% of them found a single time. The ten largest clones add up to less than 25% of the sample. Sequenced material: PBMCs, taken in a trial of ipilimumab plus nivolumab as post-transplant consolidation. The receptors were gathered from a male donor with diffuse large B-cell lymphoma.

This clone was detected many times. This chain links TRBV5-4 with TRBJ2-1; either TRBD1 or TRBD2 may supply D (5 bases each). This CDR3 comprises 14 residues. The V end lost 3 bases, the J end lost 8 bases, and 15 bases lay between the germline ends. Germline V gene lookup returns CDR1 SGHNT and CDR2 YYREEE (reference sequence). The CDR3 reads CASSSWGAGDEQFF. CDR3 bases: TGTGCCAGCAGCTCGTGGGGCGCGGGTGATGAGCAGTTCTTC.

The chain recombines TRBV9 with TRBJ2-5, with 7 bases identical to TRBD1. V lost 2 bases and J lost 2; bases outside the gene matches: 3. This CDR3 comprises 14 residues. Germline assignment: CDR1 SGDLS and CDR2 YYNGEE. The CDR3 here is CASSVTGVQETQYF. The CDR3 DNA reads TGTGCCAGCAGCGTTACAGGGGTTCAAGAGACCCAGTACTTC. Full variable domain (remainder filled in from reference TRBV9 and TRBJ2-5): DSGVTQTPKHLITATGQRVTLRCSPRSGDLSVYWYQQSLDQGLQFLIQYYNGEERAKGNILERFSAQQFPDLHSELNLSSLELGDSALYFCASSVTGVQETQYFGPGTRLLVL.

The rearrangement joins TRBV7-3 to TRBJ2-7, with 11 positions matching TRBD2. The V and J ends lost 5 bases and 7 bases, in that order; junction bases with no gene match: 7. Germline CDR1 is SGHTA and CDR2 is FQGTGA. CDR3 length: 14 residues. In nucleotides, the CDR3 is TGTGCCAGCAGCCCGGGGCTAGCGGGAGGAGAGCAGTACTTC. It specifies CASSPGLAGGEQYF.

This clone was counted a few times. J is TRBJ1-5 and V is TRBV27; no reliable D call. V shed 0 bases and J shed 6 bases, with 6 bases lying between them. The CDR3 is made up of 13 amino acids. In germline, CDR1 is MNHEY, CDR2 SMNVEV (reference sequence). CDR3 loop: CASSLSELQPQHF. CDR3 sequence (DNA): TGTGCCAGCAGTTTATCGGAGCTTCAGCCCCAGCATTTT.

This clone is deemed medium-sized. The CDR3 nucleotides read TGTGCCATCAGTGAGTCGGGGCATCCCTACTACAATGAGCAGTTCTTC. Amino acids: CAISESGHPYYNEQFF. V usage is TRBV10-3 and J usage is TRBJ2-1, with D possibly TRBD1 on 5 matching bases. V lost 0 bases and J 3 bases, leaving 12 bases between the germline ends. Germline V CDR1 and CDR2: ENHRY, SYGVKD. The CDR3 is 16 residues long.

As DNA, the CDR3 is TGTGCCAGCAGCGTAGGGACAGTTCAAGAGACCCAGTACTTC. It specifies CASSVGTVQETQYF. This chain joins TRBV9 and TRBJ2-5; D might be TRBD1 (6 bases). CDR3 length: 14 amino acids. V lost 0 bases and J lost 2, with 8 bases in between. Germline V CDR1 and CDR2: SGDLS, YYNGEE. The variable domain in full, completed from reference TRBV9 and TRBJ2-5, reads DSGVTQTPKHLITATGQRVTLRCSPRSGDLSVYWYQQSLDQGLQFLIQYYNGEERAKGNILERFSAQQFPDLHSELNLSSLELGDSALYFCASSVGTVQETQYFGPGTRLLVL.

This chain connects TRBV27 to TRBJ2-3; the match to TRBD2 covers 12 bases. Per germline, CDR1 MNHEY and CDR2 SMNVEV (reference sequence). Trimming cost V 2 bases and J 6 bases; bases outside gene matches: 12. CDR3 size: 18 residues. The CDR3 DNA reads as TGTGCCAGCAGTTTACGCGCGCTAGCGGGGGGGAAAGAGGATACGCAGTATTTT. Translated: CASSLRALAGGKEDTQYF.

In this sample, this clone turned up a few times. The chain uses TRBV30 and TRBJ1-6; tentatively, D is TRBD1 (6 bases). The CDR3 runs to 15 residues. Trimming pared 3 bases from V and 3 bases from J, leaving 12 bases between. CDR1 and CDR2 from the germline V gene are GTSNPN and SVGIG (reference sequence). The CDR3 DNA reads TGTGCCTGGAGCGAACAGGGAGGCTATAATTCACCCCTCCACTTT. Translated: CAWSEQGGYNSPLHF.

The chain joins TRBV2 to TRBJ1-1; a possible D gene is TRBD1 (5 bases). Trimming shortened V by 6 bases and J by 0 bases, and 11 bases separated the two germline ends. The CDR3 sequence is 14 residues long. The V gene's germline CDR1 is SNHLY and CDR2 FYNNEI. DNA for the CDR3: TGTGCCAGCAGACCCGGGACCTTGAACACTGAAGCTTTCTTT. Amino acids: CASRPGTLNTEAFF.

This clone was seen a handful of times. The V call is TRBV29-1, the J call TRBJ1-1; no clear D gene. CDR1 and CDR2 (germline): SQVTM, ANQGSEA. The CDR3 covers 10 residues. Between the trimmed V and J ends, which lost 4 bases and 12 bases, there was a span of 12 bases. CDR3 DNA: TGCAGCGTTGGAGACCAGATGACTTTCTTT. Translation: CSVGDQMTFF.

V is TRBV5-1 and J is TRBJ2-3; D unclear. Per germline, CDR1 SGHRS and CDR2 YFSETQ. Trimming took 4 bases from V and 5 from J, leaving 11 bases between them. The CDR3 covers 13 residues. Here the CDR3 DNA reads TGCGCCAGCAGCCTTTGGGGTCTAGATACGCAGTATTTT. Its protein product is CASSLWGLDTQYF.

The chain is built from TRBV7-9 and TRBJ2-2; 10 positions agree with TRBD1. The ends lost 7 bases at V and 7 bases at J; junction bases unmatched: 15. The CDR3 is 17 residues long. Germline CDR1 and CDR2: SEHNR and FQNEAQ (reference sequence). The CDR3 sequence: CASTERATGGTGGELFF. The CDR3 bases are TGTGCCAGCACCGAGAGGGCGACAGGGGGCACGGGCGGGGAGCTGTTTTTT.

V usage is TRBV10-3 and J usage is TRBJ1-2; possibly TRBD1 for D (5 bases). Trimming stripped 5 bases from V and 2 bases from J, with 15 bases between. The CDR3 is 15 amino acids. Germline CDR1 reads ENHRY; CDR2 reads SYGVKD. DNA of the CDR3: TGTGCCATCAGTCCCGGATCACAGGAAAACTATGGCTACACCTTC. This encodes CAISPGSQENYGYTF.

J is TRBJ2-7 and V is TRBV6-1, with D tentatively TRBD2 (6 bases). The V and J ends lost 3 bases and 4 bases respectively, with 13 bases between them. Germline CDR1 and CDR2: MNHNS and SASEGT. The CDR3 covers 14 residues. The CDR3: CASSDWRGVYEQYF. DNA for the CDR3: TGTGCCAGCAGTGATTGGCGGGGTGTTTACGAGCAGTACTTC.

This clone has ten or more counts. J is TRBJ1-2 and V is TRBV18, with D unclear. Germline lookup yields CDR1 KGHSH and CDR2 LQKENI. Trimming stripped 3 bases from V and 0 bases from J, with 8 bases between. The CDR3 contains 14 residues. The CDR3: CASSPAGTNYGYTF. The CDR3 DNA reads TGTGCCAGCTCACCGGCGGGGACTAACTATGGCTACACCTTC. The full variable domain, completed using reference TRBV18 and TRBJ1-2, is NAGVMQNPRHLVRRRGQEARLRCSPMKGHSHVYWYRQLPEEGLKFMVYLQKENIIDESGMPKERFSAEFPKEGPSILRIQQVVRGDSAAYFCASSPAGTNYGYTFGSGTRLTVV.